A selection of T cell receptor beta chains follows, all from one sample in a study of T cell repertoires in ileal Crohn's disease. Repertoires were generated with immunoSEQ multiplex PCR, while TCRdb's copy carries only in-frame clones and drops some. The repertoire consists of about 16,000 clones, with about 92% occurring once and the leading ten covering 6% to 8.5%. Sequenced material: ileal tissue. The source is an adult with Crohn's disease. The CDR3 runs from the conserved cysteine through the conserved F or W. D genes are given only for firm matches. Clone size is not always given. Where it is, it says once, few, many or a class for expanded clones.

j_call d_call v_call clone_size cdr3_nt cdr3_aa
TRBJ2-1 TRBD2 TRBV10-3 NA TGTGCCATCAGTGACGGGGGGGCAGGACATGAGCAGTTCTTC CAISDGGAGHEQFF
TRBJ2-5 NA TRBV14 few TGTGCCAGCAGCCAAGGGCCACAGGGGGGGCACCAAGAGACCCAGTACTTC CASSQGPQGGHQETQYF
TRBJ2-7 NA TRBV7-9 NA TGTGCCAGCAGCTTAACAGAGGGCAGCTACGAGCAGTACTTC CASSLTEGSYEQYF
TRBJ2-7 NA TRBV7-3 NA TGTGCCAGCAGCTTAACTGGGGGCTCCTACGAGCAGTACTTC CASSLTGGSYEQYF
TRBJ2-3 NA TRBV5-4 NA TGTGCCAGCAGCTACCGACCGCTTTCTAGCACAGATACGCAGTATTTT CASSYRPLSSTDTQYF
TRBJ1-2 NA TRBV11-2 NA TGTGCCAGCAGCTTAGACGGTCAGATCTATGGCTACACCTTC CASSLDGQIYGYTF
TRBJ2-3 NA TRBV6-5 NA TGTGCCAGCAGCCCGGACAGTTCAGATACGCAGTATTTT CASSPDSSDTQYF
TRBJ2-3 TRBD2 TRBV27 NA TGTGCCAGCAGTTTAGTCTTAGCGGGGGGTGCCGATACGCAGTATTTT CASSLVLAGGADTQYF
TRBJ2-1 TRBD2 TRBV29-1 NA TGCAGCGGAATACTAGCGGGGGGGCTTAATGAGCAGTTCTTC CSGILAGGLNEQFF
TRBJ1-1 TRBD1 TRBV11-1 once TGTGCCAGCACCGAACAGGGGGCGAACACTGAAGCTTTCTTT CASTEQGANTEAFF
TRBJ2-1 TRBD1 TRBV5-1 NA TGCGCCAGCAGCGACTACAGGGGGGTGTACAATGAGCAGTTCTTC CASSDYRGVYNEQFF
TRBJ1-1 NA TRBV6-1 NA TGTGCCAGCAGCCCTTCGGGGGGGAACACTGAAGCTTTCTTT CASSPSGGNTEAFF
TRBJ2-7 TRBD1 TRBV9 NA TGTGCCAGCAGCGTCCGCGGGACAGGGGAGGACGAGCAGTACTTC CASSVRGTGEDEQYF
TRBJ2-7 TRBD1 TRBV18 NA TGTGCCAGCTCACCAAGGACAGGGGCCTACGAGCAGTACTTC CASSPRTGAYEQYF
TRBJ1-1 NA TRBV5-6 NA TGTGCCAGCAGTTTCCAAGACAGAAAGAACACTGAAGCTTTCTTT CASSFQDRKNTEAFF
TRBJ1-1 TRBD1 TRBV5-1 NA TGCGCCAGCAGCTTGGAGCGGGGTTCGGACAGGAAAGCTTTCTTT CASSLERGSDRKAFF
TRBJ2-7 TRBD1 TRBV5-4 NA TGTGCCAGCAGCACCGACAGGGAGAACGAGCAGTACTTC CASSTDRENEQYF
TRBJ1-1 NA TRBV7-9 NA TGTGCCAGCAGCTTAGTCGCAGGGACGAACACTGAAGCTTTCTTT CASSLVAGTNTEAFF
TRBJ2-5 NA TRBV5-1 NA TGCGCCAGCAGCTTGGGATCGGAGACCCAGTACTTC CASSLGSETQYF
TRBJ1-2 NA TRBV5-6 NA TGTGCCAGCAGCTTGGTCAGGGCTAACTATGGCTACACCTTC CASSLVRANYGYTF
TRBJ2-1 TRBD1 TRBV10-1 NA TGCGCCAGCAGTGAGCTGCCGGGCGACAGGGGATATTACAATGAGCAGTTCTTC CASSELPGDRGYYNEQFF
TRBJ1-2 NA TRBV4-2 few TGTGCCAGCAGCCAAGAAGTAGGCGGCAAGTCTAACTATGGCTACACCTTC CASSQEVGGKSNYGYTF
TRBJ2-6 NA TRBV7-9 NA TGTGCCAGCAGCCCCCTGGTCCAGGCTGGGGCCAACGTCCTGACTTTC CASSPLVQAGANVLTF
TRBJ1-5 NA TRBV2 NA TGTGCCAGCAGGTCGGGAACCGAAAATCAGCCCCAGCATTTT CASRSGTENQPQHF
TRBJ2-5 NA TRBV4-2 NA TGTGCCAGCAGCCAAGATAGTGGCGAGACCCAGTACTTC CASSQDSGETQYF
TRBJ1-2 NA TRBV19 NA TGTGCCAGTAGTATGGGGGGTGCACAGCGGATGTTCTATGGCTACACCTTC CASSMGGAQRMFYGYTF
TRBJ1-3 NA TRBV7-2 NA TGTGCCAGCTCCTTAGTCACAGGCAGCTCTGGAAACACCATATATTTT CASSLVTGSSGNTIYF
TRBJ2-6 NA TRBV2 NA TGTGCCAGCAGCGCCCAGGACTCTGGGGCCAACGTCCTGACTTTC CASSAQDSGANVLTF
TRBJ1-3 NA TRBV7-8 NA TGTGCCAGCAGCTTACTGGGAGATGGAAACACCATATATTTT CASSLLGDGNTIYF
TRBJ2-1 NA TRBV5-4 NA TGTGCCAGCAGCTTGGGCAGTTCGGAGCAGTTCTTC CASSLGSSEQFF
TRBJ1-1 NA TRBV6-5 NA TGTGCCAGCAACCTAGCCCTGAACACTGAAGCTTTCTTT CASNLALNTEAFF
TRBJ2-7 TRBD1 TRBV19 NA TGTGCCAGTAGCTCTCGGACAGGGGGCTCCTACGAGCAGTACTTC CASSSRTGGSYEQYF
TRBJ1-2 NA TRBV5-5 NA TGTGCCAGCAGCTTGTGGTCCCAAGGGACGCGTGCCGTTGGCTACACCTTC CASSLWSQGTRAVGYTF
TRBJ2-5 NA TRBV28 NA TGTGCCAGCAGTTTACTAGACCTGAAAAGCTTCCAAGAGACCCAGTACTTC CASSLLDLKSFQETQYF
TRBJ1-2 NA TRBV28 NA TGTGCCAGCATCGAAAACGCGAAGAGATCTTCCTATGGCTACACCTTC CASIENAKRSSYGYTF
TRBJ2-5 NA TRBV11-2 NA TGTGCCAGCAGCTTAGGAGGGGTGGGGGAGACCCAGTACTTC CASSLGGVGETQYF
TRBJ1-2 NA TRBV7-2 NA TGTGCCAGCAGCTTCGGGGAGGGCTATGGCTACACCTTC CASSFGEGYGYTF
TRBJ2-3 NA TRBV11-1 NA TGTGCCAGCAGCTTAGCGGGGAAGTTCACAGATACGCAGTATTTT CASSLAGKFTDTQYF
TRBJ2-1 NA TRBV5-6 NA TGTGCCAGTCAAGGGCCAAGGGACTGTGGTTGCAATGAGCAGTTCTTC CASQGPRDCGCNEQFF
TRBJ1-1 TRBD1 TRBV25-1 NA TGTGCCAGCAGTGCGGACAGGGGGCAACGGAACACTGAAGCTTTCTTT CASSADRGQRNTEAFF
TRBJ2-3 TRBD1 TRBV10-1 NA TGCGCCAGCAGACGACAGGGTAGCACAGATACGCAGTATTTT CASRRQGSTDTQYF
TRBJ2-5 TRBD1 TRBV5-1 NA TGCGCCAGCAGCTTGGAAGGGACAGGGTTCCAAGAGACCCAGTACTTC CASSLEGTGFQETQYF
TRBJ2-7 TRBD1 TRBV6-1 NA TGTGCCAGCAGTGGGGACTGGACAGGGGGCAGCTACGAGCAGTACTTC CASSGDWTGGSYEQYF
TRBJ2-1 TRBD2 TRBV6-6 NA TGTGCCAGCAGTTACATCGAGCGGGGCGGTGAGCAGTTCTTC CASSYIERGGEQFF
TRBJ2-3 TRBD1 TRBV18 NA TGTGCCAGCTCCCCCAACAGGGGTAGCACAGATACGCAGTATTTT CASSPNRGSTDTQYF
TRBJ1-2 NA TRBV10-3 NA TGTGCCATCAGTAGCGAGGGAGGCGACTATGGCTACACCTTC CAISSEGGDYGYTF
TRBJ2-3 TRBD2 TRBV27 once TGTGCCAGCAGTTTGGTTCTAGCGGGGGGGGCAGATACGCAGTATTTT CASSLVLAGGADTQYF
TRBJ1-1 NA TRBV6-5 NA TGTGCCAGCAGTTATATGGGCCCGAACACTGAAGCTTTCTTT CASSYMGPNTEAFF
TRBJ2-1 TRBD2 TRBV30 once TGTGCCTGGAGCCCCTTGGAGCGGGGGGGCCGGAATGAGCAGTTCTTC CAWSPLERGGRNEQFF
TRBJ2-5 NA TRBV18 NA TGTGCCAGCTCACCCGGGGCCGGACAAGAGACCCAGTACTTC CASSPGAGQETQYF
TRBJ1-1 NA TRBV6-1 NA TGTGCCAGCAGTTTTACCGCGCACCTTGAAGCTTTCTTT CASSFTAHLEAFF
TRBJ1-5 TRBD1 TRBV7-6 NA TGTGCCAGCAGCCCCGGGACAGGGGTCAATCAGCCCCAGCATTTT CASSPGTGVNQPQHF
TRBJ2-7 NA TRBV6-1 NA TGTGCCAGCACCCTGGACAGTAACCTCTACGAGCAGTACTTC CASTLDSNLYEQYF
TRBJ2-7 TRBD1 TRBV28 NA TGTGCCAGCAGTTCCGGGACAGGGTCTTACGAGCAGTACTTC CASSSGTGSYEQYF
TRBJ1-1 NA TRBV19 NA TGTGCCAGTAGTATTTTAAGTTCGGGGGCTCGGGACCGGGGCACTGAAGCTTTCTTT CASSILSSGARDRGTEAFF